Sequencing of this TCR beta chain was carried out in a study of T-cell memory formation after mild COVID-19. This clonotype was found many times. The V gene's germline CDR1 is MGHRA and CDR2 YSYEKL. The length of the CDR3 is 16 residues. The V gene lost 1 base and the J gene lost 3 bases, with 15 bases spanning the gap. TCRdb reanalysed the 5' RACE reads using MiXCR and keeps one entry per CDR3 protein. The table records about 320,000 distinct CDR3 sequences, more than 13% of them present only once. This clonotype was obtained from a man aged 18 to 30 who had mild COVID-19 (a few samples of this study predate the infection). Cell type and time point are not known. V usage is TRBV4-1 and J usage is TRBJ1-1; possible D gene TRBD1, 5 bases. Sequenced material: PBMCs or a T cell subset sorted from them (not recorded which). DNA for the CDR3: TGCGCCAGCAGCCAAGGATATGGGGGAGAGGACACTGAAGCTTTCTTT. Translating it yields CASSQGYGGEDTEAFF.